This T cell receptor (beta chain) was identified during a study of blood T cell repertoires in COVID-19. Study background: COVID-19 samples collected from the United States, Italy and Spain covered acute and convalescent phases. Sources were T cells, B-cell-depleted T cells, or PBMCs; the material itself was cDNA or gDNA.

CDR1 and CDR2 (germline): LNHDA, SQIVND (reference sequence). This CDR3 is 16 amino acids long. V lost 7 bases and J 8 bases, leaving 26 bases between the germline ends. Original data processing: Estimation of nucleated cell counts was performed using reference gene primer amplification. This table comes from immunoSEQ multiplex PCR, and its TCRdb copy is limited to in-frame clones, with some not included. V, J and clone size are those of that table, while D and trimming were read from the DNA. The sample carries around 190,000 clones, 75% to 90% recorded once. Input material: peripheral blood. The V and J genes are TRBV19 and TRBJ1-2; D not resolved. The TCR originated in a woman aged 60 to 75 with acute or convalescent COVID-19. CDR3 residues: CASKGGGHSLFWGYTF. As DNA, the CDR3 is TGTGCCAGTAAGGGTGGAGGGCACTCGCTCTTCTGGGGCTACACCTTC.